Sequencing of this T cell receptor (beta chain) was carried out in a study of OX40 agonist ivuxolimab in advanced cancers. This CDR3 comprises 13 residues. Germline V gene sequence: CDR1 SEHNR, CDR2 FQNEAQ (reference sequence). The ends were cut back, 3 bases at V and 5 bases at J, with 10 bases in the middle. Patients with autoimmune history or systemic immunosuppression were excluded. The method was immunoSEQ multiplex PCR; TCRdb's version includes in-frame clones alone and lacks a portion of them. This sample has tens of thousands of clones, with 85% found just once. This clone was found a few times. Other DNA sequences in this sample translate to the same CDR3.

The chain has TRBV7-9 and TRBJ1-2; D call uncertain. The clonotype comes from an adult with an advanced solid tumor such as melanoma, head and neck, liver or kidney cancer. The material sequenced was CD4+ or CD8+ T cells sorted from blood, taken in a trial of the OX40 agonist ivuxolimab. CDR3 coding DNA: TGTGCCAGCAGCTTGTTGGTGGGGTATGGCTACACCTTC. Residues: CASSLLVGYGYTF.